The rows below give T cell receptor beta chains drawn from one sample of a study of cytomegalovirus exposure and HLA in healthy donors. The repertoire was sequenced with immunoSEQ multiplex PCR; TCRdb's copy has only in-frame clones and lacks some. The profile shows approximately 59,000 clones, approximately 74% of them singletons. The sequencing input was PBMCs. These receptors were obtained from a man in his forties in good health and CMV-seropositive. Both conserved end residues are part of each CDR3.

V gene: TRBV21-1; CDR3 protein: CASSVETSGRAQTGELFF
V gene: TRBV29-1; CDR3 protein: CSVSPTGNYGYTF
V gene: TRBV27; CDR3 protein: CASSTAGTVNEQYF
V gene: TRBV4-2; CDR3 protein: CASSQQPGTSETYEQYF
V gene: TRBV12-5; CDR3 protein: CASGLGEIEQYF
V gene: TRBV6-1; CDR3 protein: CASSESTTGAYGYTF
V gene: TRBV15; CDR3 protein: CATSTRDSVTGELFF
V gene: TRBV5-1; CDR3 protein: CASTDRASDTGELFF
V gene: TRBV27; CDR3 protein: CASSFGGEGGELFF
V gene: TRBV10-3; CDR3 protein: CAISGGAGGADTQYF
V gene: TRBV19; CDR3 protein: CASRPGLAVLTDTQYF
V gene: TRBV18; CDR3 protein: CASSPFGTGDEQYF
V gene: TRBV5-1; CDR3 protein: CASSFRQDLNTEAFF
V gene: TRBV2; CDR3 protein: CASSGGSSGNTIYF
V gene: TRBV5-1; CDR3 protein: CASSWGSGSLDEQFF
V gene: TRBV7-9; CDR3 protein: CASSLSGTPYNEQFF
V gene: TRBV5-1; CDR3 protein: CASRGTVVATNEKLFF